The 7 T cell receptor beta chains listed next were all sequenced from one sample in a study of lymphopenia after photon versus proton radiotherapy. Sequencing used immunoSEQ multiplex PCR; TCRdb keeps in-frame clones, though not all of them. The sample has 50,000 or so clones, approximately 92% seen once. The sample in question was peripheral blood, obtained from a patient treated with photon-based radiotherapy. All receptors derive from a middle-aged woman with cholangiocarcinoma.

V and J are TRBV7-2 and TRBJ1-1; 7 bases match TRBD1. CDR3 length equals 13 residues. CDR1 and CDR2 from the germline V gene are SGHTA and FQGNSA. After removal of 3 bases from V and 4 bases from J, the junction contained 2 bases not matched to a gene. The CDR3 sequence is CASSLRQGTEAFF. CDR3 nucleotides: TGTGCCAGCAGCTTGAGACAGGGCACTGAAGCTTTCTTT.

This chain uses TRBV6-1 with TRBJ2-1; D may be TRBD2 (5 bases). V lost 2 bases to trimming and J lost 0 bases, with 14 bases between them. Germline V CDR1 and CDR2: MNHNS, SASEGT. This CDR3 contains 17 residues. The CDR3 sequence is CASSERSGRSSYNEQFF. The CDR3 DNA follows: TGTGCCAGCAGTGAAAGGAGCGGCCGGAGCTCCTACAATGAGCAGTTCTTC.

This sequence joins TRBV30 and TRBJ1-2, with D perhaps matching TRBD1 (5 bases). Germline-derived CDR1 and CDR2 are GTSNPN and SVGIG (reference sequence). CDR3 length: 12 residues. Trimming took off 4 bases at V and 4 bases at J, with 10 bases between the two ends. In DNA, the CDR3 is TGTGCCTGGACCCCGGACACCTATGGCTACACCTTC. Encoded protein: CAWTPDTYGYTF.

The chain employs TRBV4-2 and TRBJ1-1; D ambiguous. Germline V lookup: CDR1 LGHNA, CDR2 YNFKEQ. V lost 0 bases, J lost 1 base, and 3 bases lay in between. This CDR3 has 13 residues. The CDR3 is CASSQEQNTEAFF. CDR3 nucleotide sequence: TGTGCCAGCAGCCAAGAACAGAACACTGAAGCTTTCTTT.

The chain recombines TRBV7-8 with TRBJ1-1, with D perhaps matching TRBD1 (5 bases). This CDR3 is 12 amino acids long. Trimming left V 1 base short and J 11 bases short, with 11 bases between. The germline CDR1 and CDR2 sequences are SGHVS and FQNEAQ. The CDR3 bases are TGTGCCAGCAGCTTAGGGGAGGGGCTGGCTTTCTTT. Protein product: CASSLGEGLAFF.

This chain connects TRBV5-8 to TRBJ2-7; D gene uncertain. The CDR3 covers 9 residues. Germline V gives CDR1 SGHTS, CDR2 YDEGEE. The V end lost 0 bases, the J end lost 10 bases, and 2 bases lay between the germline ends. CDR3 loop: CASSLVQYF. The CDR3 DNA follows: TGTGCCAGCAGCTTGGTCCAGTACTTC.

The J gene is TRBJ2-7, the V gene TRBV19; TRBD2 aligns across 10 bases. The V and J ends lost 10 bases and 1 base, in that order; junction bases with no gene match: 1. CDR1 LNHDA and CDR2 SQIVND come from the germline V gene (reference sequence). The CDR3 is 12 amino acids. The CDR3 protein is CATSGSSYEQYF. CDR3 nucleotide sequence: TGTGCCACTAGCGGGAGTTCCTACGAGCAGTACTTC.